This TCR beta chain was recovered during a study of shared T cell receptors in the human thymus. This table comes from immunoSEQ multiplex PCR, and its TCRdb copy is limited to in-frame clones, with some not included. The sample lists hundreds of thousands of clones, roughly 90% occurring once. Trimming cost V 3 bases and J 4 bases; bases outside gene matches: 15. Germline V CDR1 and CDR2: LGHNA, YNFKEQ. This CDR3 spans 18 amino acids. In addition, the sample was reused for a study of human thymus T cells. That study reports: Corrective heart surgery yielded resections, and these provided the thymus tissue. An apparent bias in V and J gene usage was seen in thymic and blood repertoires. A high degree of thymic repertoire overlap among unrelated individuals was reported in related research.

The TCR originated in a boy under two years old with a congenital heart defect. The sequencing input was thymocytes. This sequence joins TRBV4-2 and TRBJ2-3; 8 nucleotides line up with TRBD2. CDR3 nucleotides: TGTGCCAGCAGCCACCCCTTCGTTGGTAGCGGGGAGTCAGATACGCAGTATTTT. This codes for CASSHPFVGSGESDTQYF.